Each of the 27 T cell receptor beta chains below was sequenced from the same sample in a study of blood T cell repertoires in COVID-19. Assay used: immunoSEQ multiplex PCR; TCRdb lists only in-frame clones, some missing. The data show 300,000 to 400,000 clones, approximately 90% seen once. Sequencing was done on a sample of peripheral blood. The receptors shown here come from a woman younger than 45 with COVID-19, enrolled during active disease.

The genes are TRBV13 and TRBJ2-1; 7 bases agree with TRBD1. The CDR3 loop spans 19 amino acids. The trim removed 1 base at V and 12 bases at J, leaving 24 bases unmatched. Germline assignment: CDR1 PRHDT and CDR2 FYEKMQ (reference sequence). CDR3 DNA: TGTGCCAGCAGCTTAGTTCGGGACAGCAATACAATGCAGGGCGTACGGCAGTTCTTC. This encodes CASSLVRDSNTMQGVRQFF. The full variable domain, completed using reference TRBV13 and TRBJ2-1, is AAGVIQSPRHLIKEKRETATLKCYPIPRHDTVYWYQQGPGQDPQFLISFYEKMQSDKGSIPDRFSAQQFSDYHSELNMSSLELGDSALYFCASSLVRDSNTMQGVRQFFGPGTRLTVL.

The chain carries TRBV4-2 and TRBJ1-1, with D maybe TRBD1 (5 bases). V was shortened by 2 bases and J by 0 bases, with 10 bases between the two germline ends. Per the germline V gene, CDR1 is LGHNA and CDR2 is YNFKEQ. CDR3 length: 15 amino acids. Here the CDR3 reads CASSQPGTVNTEAFF. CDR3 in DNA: TGTGCCAGCAGCCAACCCGGGACTGTGAACACTGAAGCTTTCTTT.

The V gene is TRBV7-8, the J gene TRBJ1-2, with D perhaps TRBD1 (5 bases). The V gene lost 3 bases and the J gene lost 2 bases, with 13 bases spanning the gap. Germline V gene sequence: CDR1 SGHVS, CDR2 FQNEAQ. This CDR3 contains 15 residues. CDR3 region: CASSLTATLNYGYTF. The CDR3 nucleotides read TGTGCCAGCAGCTTGACAGCCACCTTAAACTATGGCTACACCTTC.

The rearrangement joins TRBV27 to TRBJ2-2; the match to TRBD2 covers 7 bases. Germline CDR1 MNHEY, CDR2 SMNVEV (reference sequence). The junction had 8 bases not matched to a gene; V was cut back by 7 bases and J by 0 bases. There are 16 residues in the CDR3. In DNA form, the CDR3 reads TGTGCCAGCACCCCGGTAGGACTAGCGAACACCGGGGAGCTGTTTTTT. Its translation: CASTPVGLANTGELFF.

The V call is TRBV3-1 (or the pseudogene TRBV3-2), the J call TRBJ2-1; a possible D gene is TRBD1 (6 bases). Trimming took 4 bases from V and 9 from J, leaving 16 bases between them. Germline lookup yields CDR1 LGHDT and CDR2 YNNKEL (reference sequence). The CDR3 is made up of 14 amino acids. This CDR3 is CASSRAGAPGEQFF. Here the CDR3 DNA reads TGTGCCAGCAGCCGGGCAGGGGCTCCGGGTGAGCAGTTCTTC.

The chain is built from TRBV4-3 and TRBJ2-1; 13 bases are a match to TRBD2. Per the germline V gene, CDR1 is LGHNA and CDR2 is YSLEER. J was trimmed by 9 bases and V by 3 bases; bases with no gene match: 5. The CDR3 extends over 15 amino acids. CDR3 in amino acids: CASSHRGLAGSEQFF. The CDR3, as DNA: TGCGCCAGCAGCCATAGGGGACTAGCGGGGAGTGAGCAGTTCTTC.

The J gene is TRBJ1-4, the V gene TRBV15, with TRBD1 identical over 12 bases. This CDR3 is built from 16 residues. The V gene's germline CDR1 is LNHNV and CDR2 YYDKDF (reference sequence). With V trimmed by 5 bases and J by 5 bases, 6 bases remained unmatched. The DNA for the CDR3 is TGTGCCACCAGCCAATGGGACAGGGGGCTGAATGAAAAACTGTTTTTT. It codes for CATSQWDRGLNEKLFF. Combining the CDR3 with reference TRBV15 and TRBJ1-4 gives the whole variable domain DAMVIQNPRYQVTQFGKPVTLSCSQTLNHNVMYWYQQKSSQAPKLLFHYYDKDFNNEADTPDNFQSRRPNTSFCFLDIRSPGLGDTAMYLCATSQWDRGLNEKLFFGSGTQLSVL.

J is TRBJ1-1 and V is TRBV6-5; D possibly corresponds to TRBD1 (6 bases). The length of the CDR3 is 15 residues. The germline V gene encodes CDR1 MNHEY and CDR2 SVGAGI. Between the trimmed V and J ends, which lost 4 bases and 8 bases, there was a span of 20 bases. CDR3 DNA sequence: TGTGCCAGCAGTTCCCCCGGGACACGGCTGTCGGAAGCTTTCTTT. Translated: CASSSPGTRLSEAFF.

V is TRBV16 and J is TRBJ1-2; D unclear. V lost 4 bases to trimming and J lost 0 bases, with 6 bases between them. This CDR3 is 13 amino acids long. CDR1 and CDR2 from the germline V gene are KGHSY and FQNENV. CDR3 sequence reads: CASSRRANYGYTF. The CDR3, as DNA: TGTGCCAGCAGCCGACGGGCTAACTATGGCTACACCTTC. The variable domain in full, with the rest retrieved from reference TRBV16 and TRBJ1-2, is GEEVAQTPKHLVRGEGQKAKLYCAPIKGHSYVFWYQQVLKNEFKFLISFQNENVFDETGMPKERFSAKCLPNSPCSLEIQATKLEDSAVYFCASSRRANYGYTFGSGTRLTVV.

The CDR3 region is CASSLAGQGAGYTF. CDR3 sequence (DNA): TGCGCCAGCAGCTTGGCGGGACAGGGGGCCGGCTACACCTTC. This rearrangement joins TRBV5-1 to TRBJ1-2; TRBD1 aligns across 12 bases. The germline CDR1 and CDR2 sequences are SGHRS and YFSETQ. V shed 0 bases and J 8 bases; nucleotides not matched to a gene: 2. This CDR3 comprises 14 residues.

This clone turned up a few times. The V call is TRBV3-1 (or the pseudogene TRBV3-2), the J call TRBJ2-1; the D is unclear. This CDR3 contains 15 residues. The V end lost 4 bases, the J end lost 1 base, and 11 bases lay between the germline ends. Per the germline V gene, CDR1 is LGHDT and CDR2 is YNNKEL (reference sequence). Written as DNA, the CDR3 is TGTGCCAGCAGCCCTACTTCCGGGTCCTACAATGAGCAGTTCTTC. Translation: CASSPTSGSYNEQFF.

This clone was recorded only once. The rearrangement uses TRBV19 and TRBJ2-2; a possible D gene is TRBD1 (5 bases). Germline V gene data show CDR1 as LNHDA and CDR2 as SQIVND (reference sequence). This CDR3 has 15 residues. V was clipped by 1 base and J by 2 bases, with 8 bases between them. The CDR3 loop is CASSIGQFNTGELFF. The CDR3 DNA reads TGTGCCAGTAGTATAGGACAGTTCAACACCGGGGAGCTGTTTTTT.

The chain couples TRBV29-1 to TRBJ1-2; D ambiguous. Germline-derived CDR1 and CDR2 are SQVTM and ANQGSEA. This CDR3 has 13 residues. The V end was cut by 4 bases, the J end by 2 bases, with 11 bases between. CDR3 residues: CSVVVAENYGYTF. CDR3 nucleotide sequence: TGCAGCGTTGTCGTTGCAGAAAACTATGGCTACACCTTC.

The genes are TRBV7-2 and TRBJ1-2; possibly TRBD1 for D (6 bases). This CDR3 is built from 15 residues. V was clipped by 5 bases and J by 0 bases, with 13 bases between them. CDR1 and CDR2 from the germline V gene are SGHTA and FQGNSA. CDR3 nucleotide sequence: TGTGCCAGCAGCCCCCGGGCAGGGGCTAACTATGGCTACACCTTC. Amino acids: CASSPRAGANYGYTF.

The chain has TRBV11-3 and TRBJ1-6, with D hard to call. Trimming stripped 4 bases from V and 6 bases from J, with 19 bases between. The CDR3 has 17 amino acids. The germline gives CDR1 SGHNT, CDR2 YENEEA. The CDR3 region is CASSSRRRQEGNSPLHF. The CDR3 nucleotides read TGTGCCAGCAGCTCCCGACGGAGGCAAGAGGGTAATTCACCCCTCCACTTT.

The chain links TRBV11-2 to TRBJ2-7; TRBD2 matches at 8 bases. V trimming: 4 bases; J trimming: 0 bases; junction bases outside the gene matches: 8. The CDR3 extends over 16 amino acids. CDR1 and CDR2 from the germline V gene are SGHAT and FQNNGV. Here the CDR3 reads CASSSKRGLSSYEQYF. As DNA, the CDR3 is TGTGCCAGCAGCTCCAAGCGGGGGTTAAGCTCCTACGAGCAGTACTTC. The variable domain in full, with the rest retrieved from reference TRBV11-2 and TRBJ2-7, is EAGVAQSPRYKIIEKRQSVAFWCNPISGHATLYWYQQILGQGPKLLIQFQNNGVVDDSQLPKDRFSAERLKGVDSTLKIQPAKLEDSAVYLCASSSKRGLSSYEQYFGPGTRLTVT.

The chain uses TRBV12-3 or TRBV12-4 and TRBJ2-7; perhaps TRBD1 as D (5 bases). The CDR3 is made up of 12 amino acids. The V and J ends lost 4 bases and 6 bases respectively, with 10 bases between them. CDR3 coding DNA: TGTGCCAGCAGTTCTAGGGGCCCCGAGCAGTACTTC. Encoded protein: CASSSRGPEQYF.

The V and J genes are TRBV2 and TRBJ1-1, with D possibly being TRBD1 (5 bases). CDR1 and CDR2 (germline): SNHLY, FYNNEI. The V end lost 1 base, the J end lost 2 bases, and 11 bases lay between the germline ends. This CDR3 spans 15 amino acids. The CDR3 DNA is TGTGCCAGCAGTGAAGAAGGGACTTTTAACACTGAAGCTTTCTTT. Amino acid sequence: CASSEEGTFNTEAFF.

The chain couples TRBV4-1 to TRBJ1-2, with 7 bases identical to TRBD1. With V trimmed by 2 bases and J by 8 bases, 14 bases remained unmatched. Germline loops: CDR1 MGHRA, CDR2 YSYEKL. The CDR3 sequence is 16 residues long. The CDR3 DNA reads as TGCGCCAGCAGCCAACGCCGGGACAGCGGGAGGTCGGGCTACACCTTC. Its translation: CASSQRRDSGRSGYTF.

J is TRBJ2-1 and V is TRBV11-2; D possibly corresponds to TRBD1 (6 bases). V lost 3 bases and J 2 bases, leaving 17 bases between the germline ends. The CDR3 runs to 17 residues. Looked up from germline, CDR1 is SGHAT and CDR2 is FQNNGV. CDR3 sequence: CASSFRQVWGPYNEQFF. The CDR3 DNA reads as TGTGCCAGCAGCTTCCGACAGGTCTGGGGCCCCTACAATGAGCAGTTCTTC.

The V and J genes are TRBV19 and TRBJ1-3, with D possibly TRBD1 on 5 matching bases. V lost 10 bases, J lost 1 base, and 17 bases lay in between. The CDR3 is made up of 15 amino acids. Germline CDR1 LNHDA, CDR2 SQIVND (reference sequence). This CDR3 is CATPRQGGSGNTIYF. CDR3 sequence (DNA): TGTGCCACCCCACGGCAGGGAGGGTCTGGAAACACCATATATTTT.

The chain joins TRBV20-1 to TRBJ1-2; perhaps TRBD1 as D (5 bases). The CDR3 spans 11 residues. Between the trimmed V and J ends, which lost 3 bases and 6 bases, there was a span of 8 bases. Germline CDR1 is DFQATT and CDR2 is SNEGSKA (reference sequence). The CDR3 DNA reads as TGCAGTGCTAGCGGGGGAGATGGCTACACCTTC. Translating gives CSASGGDGYTF.

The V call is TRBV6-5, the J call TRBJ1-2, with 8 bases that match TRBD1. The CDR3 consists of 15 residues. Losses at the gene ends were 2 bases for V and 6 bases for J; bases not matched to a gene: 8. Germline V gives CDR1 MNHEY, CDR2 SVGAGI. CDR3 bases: TGTGCCAGCAGTTACCGTGACAGGGGAAGTCATGGCTACACCTTC. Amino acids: CASSYRDRGSHGYTF.

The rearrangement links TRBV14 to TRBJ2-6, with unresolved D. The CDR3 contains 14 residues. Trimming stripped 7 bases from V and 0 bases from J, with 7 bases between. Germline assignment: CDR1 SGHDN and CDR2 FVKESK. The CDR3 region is CASNSGSGANVLTF. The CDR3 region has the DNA TGTGCCAGCAATTCCGGCTCTGGGGCCAACGTCCTGACTTTC.

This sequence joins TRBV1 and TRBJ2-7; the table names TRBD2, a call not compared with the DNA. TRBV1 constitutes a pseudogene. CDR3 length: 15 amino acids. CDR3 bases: TGCACCAGCAGCCAAGATACGGGGGGCTCCTACGAGCAGTACTTC. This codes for CTSSQDTGGSYEQYF.

The CDR3 here is CAISEAGSSPLHF. The CDR3 DNA follows: TGTGCCATCAGTGAGGCAGGTTCTTCACCCCTCCACTTT. V usage is TRBV10-3 and J usage is TRBJ1-6; D unresolved. Trimming took off 2 bases at V and 9 bases at J, with 8 bases between the two ends. This CDR3 comprises 13 residues. Germline CDR1 reads ENHRY; CDR2 reads SYGVKD.

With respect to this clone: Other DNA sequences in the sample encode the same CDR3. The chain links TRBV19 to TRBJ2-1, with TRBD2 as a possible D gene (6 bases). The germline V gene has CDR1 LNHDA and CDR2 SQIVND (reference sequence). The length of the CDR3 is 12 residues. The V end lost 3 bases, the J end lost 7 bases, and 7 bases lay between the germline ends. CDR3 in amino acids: CASSIRGNEQFF. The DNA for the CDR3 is TGTGCCAGTAGTATCCGGGGGAATGAGCAGTTCTTC. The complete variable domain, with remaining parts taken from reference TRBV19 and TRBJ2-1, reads DGGITQSPKYLFRKEGQNVTLSCEQNLNHDAMYWYRQDPGQGLRLIYYSQIVNDFQKGDIAEGYSVSREKKESFPLTVTSAQKNPTAFYLCASSIRGNEQFFGPGTRLTVL.